A selection of T cell receptor beta chains follows, all from one sample in a study of CD8+CD57+ T cells in acquired aplastic anemia. MiXCR, run by TCRdb on the reads, gives a single entry per CDR3 protein. The data contain approximately 200,000 distinct CDR3 sequences, about 64% of them singletons. Sequencing was carried out using sorted CD4+, CD8+, or CD8+CD57+ T cells (not recorded which) from PBMCs. The receptors originated from a human donor with severe aplastic anemia or a healthy control (not recorded which). The CDR3 runs from the conserved cysteine through the conserved F or W. The D gene is left open where the match is weak. A row's size may be missing; if present it is once, few, many or a size class.

clone size	J gene	D gene	V gene	CDR3 protein	CDR3 DNA
many	TRBJ1-5	TRBD1	TRBV12-3/TRBV12-4	CASSATGDNQPQHF	TGTGCCAGCAGTGCTACAGGGGACAATCAGCCCCAGCATTTT
many	TRBJ1-2	-	TRBV6-1	CASSEWDTPNYGYTF	TGTGCCAGCAGTGAATGGGACACTCCTAACTATGGCTACACCTTC
-	TRBJ2-1	-	TRBV29-1	CSGEVRDEQFF	TGCAGCGGGGAGGTACGGGATGAGCAGTTCTTC
once	TRBJ2-3	-	TRBV20-1	CSARDGWEDSLADTQYF	TGCAGTGCTAGAGACGGCTGGGAGGACTCCCTGGCCGATACGCAGTATTTT
-	TRBJ2-1	TRBD2	TRBV20-1	CSAGGIAGETYNEQFF	TGCAGTGCTGGAGGCATAGCGGGAGAAACCTACAATGAGCAGTTCTTC
few	TRBJ2-1	TRBD2	TRBV19	CASKAERGASDEQFF	TGTGCCAGTAAGGCGGAGCGGGGGGCTAGCGATGAGCAGTTCTTC
few	TRBJ1-6	-	TRBV12-3/TRBV12-4	CASSLRDDENSPLHF	TGTGCCAGCAGTTTGAGGGACGACGAAAATTCACCCCTCCACTTT
once	TRBJ1-2	-	TRBV7-2	CASSPRRQVQGYTF	TGTGCCAGCAGCCCTAGACGCCAGGTTCAGGGCTACACCTTC
many	TRBJ2-2	-	TRBV5-1	CASSPGTRENTGELFF	TGCGCCAGCAGCCCCGGGACCAGGGAGAACACCGGGGAGCTGTTTTTT
-	TRBJ2-7	-	TRBV20-1	CSASGGYYEQYF	TGCAGTGCTAGCGGGGGTTACTACGAGCAGTACTTC